This paragraph covers one TCR beta chain sequence. Germline assignment: CDR1 SGDLS and CDR2 YYNGEE. Trimming removed 0 bases at V and 6 bases at J, with 9 bases between. This CDR3 spans 13 amino acids. The data stem from a study of control samples from healthy donors and cancer patients. Assay: immunoSEQ multiplex PCR; the TCRdb copy retains only in-frame clones and omits some. The sample carries about 110,000 clones, around four fifths recorded once. The sequence was obtained from a man younger than 35 in good health. This chain uses TRBV9 with TRBJ1-1; no clear D. Sequencing was performed on blood. CDR3 nucleotide sequence: TGTGCCAGCAGCGTAGTCGATGTGGCTGAAGCTTTCTTT. This codes for CASSVVDVAEAFF.